The rows below give T cell receptor beta chains drawn from one sample of a study of shared clonotypes between healthy human individuals. Profiled with immunoSEQ multiplex PCR; TCRdb holds only in-frame clones, not every one. Among 2 million to 2.5 million clones listed, about nine tenths were seen once. The source material was naive CD4+ T cells from PBMCs. The origin of the receptors is a man aged 18 to 30 in good health. Some clones in this sample may be carry-over from other donors' samples. The CDR3 runs from the conserved cysteine through the conserved F or W. The D gene is left open where the match is weak. Not all rows give a size; the values are once, few, many and, for expanded clones, a class.

v_gene	j_gene	abundance	d_gene	CDR3nt	CDR3aa
TRBV10-3	TRBJ2-5	.	TRBD1	TGTGCCATCGCGAGGACAGGGGGCCTTGGAGAGACCCAGTACTTC	CAIARTGGLGETQYF
TRBV28	TRBJ1-1	.	.	TGTGCCAGCAGTCCCCTGAGGGCCTTGAACACTGAAGCTTTCTTT	CASSPLRALNTEAFF
TRBV14	TRBJ1-1	.	.	TGTGCCAGCAGCCAAGATTGGGTGGCCACTGAAGCTTTCTTT	CASSQDWVATEAFF
TRBV5-1	TRBJ2-4	.	.	TGCGCCAGCAGCTTGGGGTCGAAAAACATTCAGTACTTC	CASSLGSKNIQYF
TRBV19	TRBJ2-3	.	.	TGTGCCAGTAGTATAGTACAGGGCACAGATACGCAGTATTTT	CASSIVQGTDTQYF
TRBV28	TRBJ2-7	.	.	TGTGCCAGCAGTTTGGCTGTGAGGGGCGAGCAGTACTTC	CASSLAVRGEQYF
TRBV5-1	TRBJ2-3	.	TRBD2	TGCGCCAGCAGCTTGGCGCTAGCGGGAACCGATACGCAGTATTTT	CASSLALAGTDTQYF
TRBV4-2	TRBJ2-7	.	TRBD2	TGTGCCAGCAGCCAAGATGGGACTAGCGGGAGTTCCACATTCTCCTACGAGCAGTACTTC	CASSQDGTSGSSTFSYEQYF
TRBV27	TRBJ2-1	.	.	TGTGCCAGCATCGGGGGAGGCGCCAGGGAAGAGCAGTTCTTC	CASIGGGAREEQFF
TRBV18	TRBJ1-2	.	.	TGTGCCAGCTCCTCGGGCGCAAGGTCGAACTATGGCTACACCTTC	CASSSGARSNYGYTF
TRBV28	TRBJ1-2	few	.	TGTGCCAGCACCGAGGGTGCCTTTGGCTACACCTTC	CASTEGAFGYTF
TRBV6-5	TRBJ2-5	.	.	TGTGCCATACGACCTGAGCGGCAGCCCCGGGAGACCCAGTACTTC	CAIRPERQPRETQYF
TRBV9	TRBJ2-4	.	TRBD2	TGTGCCAGCAGCACCCAGCGGGAGGGCCTCCAGTACTTC	CASSTQREGLQYF
TRBV19	TRBJ1-2	.	TRBD1	TGTGCCAGTAGTATCCGGACAGGGGACTATGGCTACACCTTC	CASSIRTGDYGYTF
TRBV7-3	TRBJ2-2	.	.	TGTGCCAGCAGCTTAACGGATGCAGGGCTCACCGGGGAGCTGTTTTTT	CASSLTDAGLTGELFF
TRBV9	TRBJ2-3	.	.	TGTGCCAGCAGCGTTAGCACAGATACGCAGTATTTT	CASSVSTDTQYF
TRBV7-8	TRBJ1-5	.	TRBD1	TGTGCCAGCAGCCCGGGACAGGGAGCGGGTCAGCCCCAGCATTTT	CASSPGQGAGQPQHF
TRBV7-2	TRBJ1-5	.	.	TGTGCCAGCAGCCCGCAGGGAGGGCTGCGAAATCAGCCCCAGCATTTT	CASSPQGGLRNQPQHF
TRBV19	TRBJ2-3	.	.	TGTGCCAGTAGTATGCGGCCAGGGCGAATGGATACGCAGTATTTT	CASSMRPGRMDTQYF
TRBV11-2	TRBJ1-5	.	.	TGTGCCAGCAGCCGACTCGGGGGGCCCCAGCATTTT	CASSRLGGPQHF
TRBV28	TRBJ2-7	.	TRBD2	TGTGCCAGCAGCACAAACCCTGGGACTAGCGGGAGGGCTTTCTACGAGCAGTACTTC	CASSTNPGTSGRAFYEQYF
TRBV11-2	TRBJ2-2	.	.	TGTGCCAGCAGGCCAACAGGGAGCACCGGGGAGCTGTTTTTT	CASRPTGSTGELFF
TRBV4-1	TRBJ2-7	.	TRBD2	TGCGCCAGCAGCCCCGGGCGAGGGAGGGCCCCCGAGCAGTACTTC	CASSPGRGRAPEQYF
TRBV2	TRBJ2-7	.	TRBD2	TGTGCCAGCAGACCGACTAGCGGGAGTTACGAGCAGTACTTC	CASRPTSGSYEQYF
TRBV4-2	TRBJ2-7	.	.	TGTGCCAGCAGCCAAGAGCCGGACAGCTTAGCCTACGAGCAGTACTTC	CASSQEPDSLAYEQYF
TRBV5-1	TRBJ2-5	.	.	TGCGCCAGCAGCTTTGGGGGGCGAGGGGAGACCCAGTACTTC	CASSFGGRGETQYF
TRBV6-1	TRBJ1-1	.	.	TGTGCCAGCAGTGAAGACAGGACGGTCACTGAAGCTTTCTTT	CASSEDRTVTEAFF
TRBV19	TRBJ1-4	.	.	TGTGCCAGTAAAGAGCCCCTCCGGAAGGAAAAACTGTTTTTT	CASKEPLRKEKLFF
TRBV28	TRBJ1-1	few	.	TGTGCCAGCAGTTTGAGGGCTGACACTGAAGCTTTCTTT	CASSLRADTEAFF
TRBV7-9	TRBJ1-1	.	.	TGTGCCAGCAGCCCGTCACAGGGCTTGAAAGCTTTCTTT	CASSPSQGLKAFF
TRBV5-5	TRBJ1-3	.	.	TGTGCCAGCACCCTCCGGACATCCTCTGGAAACACCATATATTTT	CASTLRTSSGNTIYF
TRBV7-9	TRBJ1-2	.	.	TGTGCCAGCAGCTTAGGAGGTGGCTACACCTTC	CASSLGGGYTF
TRBV4-3	TRBJ1-1	.	.	TGCGCCAGCAGCCAAGATTTTATAGGGGAGGCTGAAGCTTTCTTT	CASSQDFIGEAEAFF
TRBV7-2	TRBJ1-2	.	.	TGTGCCAGCAGCCGATCGTGGGGGCCTACCTATGGCTACACCTTC	CASSRSWGPTYGYTF
TRBV5-4	TRBJ1-1	.	TRBD1	TGTGCCAGCAGCGTCAGGGGGACGTTCGCTGAAGCTTTCTTT	CASSVRGTFAEAFF
TRBV7-3	TRBJ1-1	.	.	TGTGCCAGCCTGCGGGGTGACACTGAAGCTTTCTTT	CASLRGDTEAFF
TRBV2	TRBJ2-3	once	TRBD2	TGTGCTTCGGTCAGCGGGAGGGCCCTGACAGATACGCAGTATTTT	CASVSGRALTDTQYF
TRBV11-2	TRBJ2-7	.	.	TGTGCCAGCAGCCGTCGGATACCAGGGGCGGACGAGCAGTACTTC	CASSRRIPGADEQYF
TRBV6-6	TRBJ2-4	.	.	TGTGCCAGCAGTCCCTCCCCAGGGCTTTCCAAAAACATTCAGTACTTC	CASSPSPGLSKNIQYF
TRBV15	TRBJ2-5	.	.	TGTGCCACCCTATTAGAGCCAGGCGTGCAAGAGACCCAGTACTTC	CATLLEPGVQETQYF
TRBV28	TRBJ2-7	.	TRBD2	TGTGCCAGCAGTAAACTAGCGGGAGGCCTCTTACGACGGTACTTC	CASSKLAGGLLRRYF
TRBV9	TRBJ1-5	.	.	TGTGCCAGCAGCGTATCGGGGGGAGCGGCTCAGCCCCAGCATTTT	CASSVSGGAAQPQHF
TRBV5-1	TRBJ1-2	once	.	TGCGCCAGCAGCTTGGGACCCCCAGGCGGTGGCTACACCTTC	CASSLGPPGGGYTF
TRBV6-5	TRBJ2-2	few	.	TGTGCCAGCAGTTACACTAGGCTTGACGGGGAGCTGTTTTTT	CASSYTRLDGELFF
TRBV27	TRBJ2-7	once	TRBD2	TGTGCCAGCAGCCCCGGGACTAGGCGCCTCGAGCAGTACTTC	CASSPGTRRLEQYF
TRBV18	TRBJ1-1	.	.	TGTGCCAGCTCACGTATAGGGGGGGGAGGTTATGAAGCTTTCTTT	CASSRIGGGGYEAFF
TRBV7-6	TRBJ2-5	.	TRBD2	TGTGCCAGCAGCTTCGCCGGACTAGCGGGGGGGTGGGAGACCCAGTACTTC	CASSFAGLAGGWETQYF
TRBV2	TRBJ2-7	.	.	TGTGCCAGCAGGCCAAGGGACGGACCCTACGAGCAGTACTTC	CASRPRDGPYEQYF
TRBV15	TRBJ1-4	.	.	TGTGCCACCAGCAGAGCCGGACGCGAAAAACTGTTTTTT	CATSRAGREKLFF
TRBV27	TRBJ2-2	once	.	TGTGCCAGCAGTCTGACAGCCGCGAACACCGGGGAGCTGTTTTTT	CASSLTAANTGELFF
TRBV5-1	TRBJ2-5	.	.	TGCGCCAGCAGCTTGGACCCCCGGGTAGAGACCCAGTACTTC	CASSLDPRVETQYF
TRBV6-5	TRBJ2-7	.	.	TGTGCCAGCAGTCGACGGGGGCAGGGATACGAGCAGTACTTC	CASSRRGQGYEQYF